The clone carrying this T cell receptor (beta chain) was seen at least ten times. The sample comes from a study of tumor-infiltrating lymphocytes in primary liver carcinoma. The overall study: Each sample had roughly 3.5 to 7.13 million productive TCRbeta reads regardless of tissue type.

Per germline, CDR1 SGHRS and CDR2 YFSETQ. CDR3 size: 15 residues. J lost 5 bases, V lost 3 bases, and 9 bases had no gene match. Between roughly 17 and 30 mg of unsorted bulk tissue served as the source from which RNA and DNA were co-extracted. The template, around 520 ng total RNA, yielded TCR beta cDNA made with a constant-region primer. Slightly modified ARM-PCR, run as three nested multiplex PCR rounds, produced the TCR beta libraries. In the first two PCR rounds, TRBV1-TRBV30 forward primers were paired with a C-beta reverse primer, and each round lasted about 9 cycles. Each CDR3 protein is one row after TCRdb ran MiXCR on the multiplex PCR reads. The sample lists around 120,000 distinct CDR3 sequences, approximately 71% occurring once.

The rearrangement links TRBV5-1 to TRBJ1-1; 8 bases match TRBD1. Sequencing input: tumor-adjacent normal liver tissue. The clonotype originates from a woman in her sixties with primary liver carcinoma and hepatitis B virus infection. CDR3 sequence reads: CASSSDRGVGTEAFF. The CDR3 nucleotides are TGCGCCAGCAGCTCTGACAGGGGAGTGGGGACTGAAGCTTTCTTT.